Below are 32 T cell receptor beta chains sequenced from a single sample in a study of a mutant IDH1 vaccine in newly diagnosed glioma. Sequencing was performed with immunoSEQ multiplex PCR; in TCRdb, only in-frame clones are kept and a portion is missing. The data hold over 25,000 clones, with 65% to 85% observed a single time. These receptors' antigens are unknown. Time point in this sample: week 35, safety follow-up. Every vaccination contained 300 ug of the mutant IDH1 20-mer peptide and was paired with topical imiquimod. This sample comprised PBMCs, obtained from a glioma patient whose treatment included an IDH1 peptide vaccine. These receptors came from a woman in her twenties or thirties with glioma. Some clones in this sample may be carry-over from other donors' samples.

This chain joins TRBV7-6 and TRBJ1-1; 9 bases match TRBD1. With 6 bases clipped from V and 4 bases from J, the junction kept 3 bases outside the gene matches. Per the germline V gene, CDR1 is SGHVS and CDR2 is FNYEAQ. This CDR3 contains 13 residues. The CDR3 DNA follows: TGTGCCAGCAGTGCGACAGGGGGCACTGAAGCTTTCTTT. Protein product: CASSATGGTEAFF.

The chain recombines TRBV6-5 with TRBJ2-5, with 9 bases lining up with TRBD1. Germline V gives CDR1 MNHEY, CDR2 SVGAGI. Germline trimming cut 2 bases from V and 4 bases from J; bases unmatched to any gene: 2. The CDR3 spans 14 residues. DNA of the CDR3: TGTGCCAGCAGTTACAGGACAGGGGCAGAGACCCAGTACTTC. Protein sequence: CASSYRTGAETQYF.

The chain links TRBV21-1 to TRBJ1-5. TRBV21-1 is a pseudogene. CDR3 length: 14 amino acids. CDR3 DNA: TGTGCCAGCAGCGTCAACTGTCCCAATCAGCCCCAGCATTTT. It codes for CASSVNCPNQPQHF.

This clone was seen a handful of times. The J gene is TRBJ1-2, the V gene TRBV19; tentative D call: TRBD1 (6 bases). CDR1 is LNHDA, CDR2 SQIVND, per germline (reference sequence). V was clipped by 2 bases and J by 1 base, with 14 bases between them. The CDR3 spans 16 residues. CDR3 amino acids: CASSIIGDTSNYGYTF. The CDR3 coding sequence is TGTGCCAGTAGTATAATAGGGGACACGAGTAACTATGGCTACACCTTC.

This chain links TRBV11-3 with TRBJ1-5; no clear D gene. V lost 2 bases and J lost 2, with 13 bases in between. Per germline, CDR1 SGHNT and CDR2 YENEEA. The CDR3 has 16 amino acids. In nucleotides, the CDR3 is TGTGCCAGCAGCTTAACAAAGGGAGGCGGCAATCAGCCCCAGCATTTT. This translates into CASSLTKGGGNQPQHF.

This clone was seen a single time. The chain has TRBV4-2 and TRBJ2-5; D is perhaps TRBD1 or TRBD2 (5 bases each). The germline V gene has CDR1 LGHNA and CDR2 YNFKEQ. The germline V and J ends were trimmed by 0 bases and 5 bases, with 13 bases remaining between them. CDR3 length: 15 residues. The CDR3 loop reads CASSQDGVEGETQYF. CDR3 nucleotide sequence: TGTGCCAGCAGCCAAGACGGGGTAGAGGGGGAGACCCAGTACTTC.

The chain employs TRBV10-1 and TRBJ1-1; D is ambiguous. V was pared by 6 bases and J by 5 bases, with 13 bases between. This CDR3 is built from 13 residues. Germline loops: CDR1 WNHNN, CDR2 SYGVQD (reference sequence). CDR3 protein: CASSGPGWTEAFF. CDR3 sequence (DNA): TGCGCCAGCAGCGGGCCCGGCTGGACTGAAGCTTTCTTT.

The rearrangement joins TRBV21-1 to TRBJ1-5; the D segment call TRBD1 is taken from the table without a DNA check. TRBV21-1 is noted as a pseudogene. CDR3 length equals 13 residues. The CDR3 coding sequence is TGTGCCAGCAGCCCTCAGGGAAATCAGCCCCAGCATTTT. Translation gives CASSPQGNQPQHF.

The chain recombines TRBV7-2 with TRBJ1-1, with a possible D match to TRBD1 (6 bases). The CDR3 covers 14 residues. V shed 3 bases and J shed 2 bases, with 10 bases lying between them. CDR1 and CDR2 (germline): SGHTA, FQGNSA. This CDR3 is CASSFNRVNTEAFF. In nucleotides, the CDR3 is TGTGCCAGCAGCTTCAACAGGGTAAACACTGAAGCTTTCTTT.

In DNA form, the CDR3 reads TGTGCCAGCAGACGGGACAGGGGCCAAGAGACCCAGTACTTC. Protein sequence: CASRRDRGQETQYF. The chain recombines TRBV5-4 with TRBJ2-5, with 10 bases aligning to TRBD1. CDR3 length: 14 amino acids. Germline-derived CDR1 and CDR2 are SGHNT and YYREEE (reference sequence). The V and J ends lost 5 bases and 1 base, in that order; junction bases with no gene match: 2.

The genes are TRBV5-1 and TRBJ2-7; 12 nucleotides line up with TRBD2. This CDR3 has 14 residues. The germline V gene encodes CDR1 SGHRS and CDR2 YFSETQ. Trimming cost V 8 bases and J 0 bases; bases outside gene matches: 3. CDR3 protein: CASATSGSSYEQYF. CDR3 sequence (DNA): TGCGCCAGTGCGACTAGCGGGAGCTCCTACGAGCAGTACTTC.

Only a few counts were recorded for this clone. The rearrangement joins TRBV7-8 to TRBJ1-1; unclear D gene. CDR3 length: 13 amino acids. Per germline, CDR1 SGHVS and CDR2 FQNEAQ. V shed 3 bases and J shed 4 bases, with 9 bases lying between them. The CDR3 reads CASSFTGGTEAFF. CDR3 DNA: TGTGCCAGCAGCTTCACGGGTGGCACTGAAGCTTTCTTT.

CDR3 DNA: TGTGCCAGTACGGCGGGAGCGGGATCGTATAACACCGGGGAGCTGTTTTTT. Amino acids: CASTAGAGSYNTGELFF. The V call is TRBV19, the J call TRBJ2-2; 7 bases are shared with TRBD2. CDR1 and CDR2 from the germline V gene are LNHDA and SQIVND (reference sequence). V lost 7 bases and J lost 2; bases outside the gene matches: 13. This CDR3 spans 17 amino acids. Filled out from reference TRBV19 and TRBJ2-2, the complete variable domain reads DGGITQSPKYLFRKEGQNVTLSCEQNLNHDAMYWYRQDPGQGLRLIYYSQIVNDFQKGDIAEGYSVSREKKESFPLTVTSAQKNPTAFYLCASTAGAGSYNTGELFFGEGSRLTVL.

The chain employs TRBV1 and TRBJ2-1; the DNA was not compared with TRBD2, the D call given in the table. TRBV1 is a recognized pseudogene. The CDR3 contains 16 residues. The CDR3 DNA reads TGCCCTCGTAGCCCGGCCGGGACTAGCGGGAGTGGTGAGCAGTTCTTC. It yields the protein CPRSPAGTSGSGEQFF.

The chain recombines TRBV7-9 with TRBJ1-5, with D perhaps TRBD1 (6 bases). Trimming removed 5 bases from V and 4 bases from J, with 12 bases in between. Germline V gene lookup returns CDR1 SEHNR and CDR2 FQNEAQ (reference sequence). CDR3 size: 14 residues. The CDR3 is CASSPRDRNQPQHF. The CDR3 coding sequence is TGTGCCAGCAGCCCGCGAGACAGGAATCAGCCCCAGCATTTT.

For the CDR3, the DNA is TGTGCCAGCTCATCTAGTCACAATGAGCAGTTCTTC. It yields the protein CASSSSHNEQFF. The gene calls are TRBV6-5 and TRBJ2-1; D not resolved. Trimming cost V 8 bases and J 5 bases, with 10 bases left between them. The CDR3 spans 12 residues. The germline V gene has CDR1 MNHEY and CDR2 SVGAGI.

In its sample, this clone was seen a few times. V gene TRBV6-1 combines with J gene TRBJ1-5; D remains unclear. Germline CDR1 and CDR2: MNHNS and SASEGT. Trimming took 6 bases from V and 4 from J, leaving 13 bases between them. The CDR3 has 14 residues. Here the CDR3 DNA reads TGTGCCAGCAGCCGAGGGCAGACGAATCAGCCCCAGCATTTT. Protein sequence: CASSRGQTNQPQHF.

V is TRBV5-6 and J is TRBJ1-3; 8 nucleotides align to TRBD1. The V segment lost 4 bases and the J segment 4 bases; nucleotides outside the gene matches: 4. The CDR3 runs to 14 residues. Per germline, CDR1 SGHDT and CDR2 YYEEEE. DNA of the CDR3: TGTGCCAGCAGCCGGACAGGGCGCGGAAACACCATATATTTT. Translating gives CASSRTGRGNTIYF.

The chain recombines TRBV6-1 with TRBJ1-1; 8 bases fit TRBD1. The CDR3 runs to 13 residues. V was clipped by 10 bases and J by 3 bases; unmatched bases: 7. Germline V gene data show CDR1 as MNHNS and CDR2 as SASEGT. CDR3 sequence (DNA): TGTGCCACCCCCGGACAGGGAGACACTGAAGCTTTCTTT. Its translation: CATPGQGDTEAFF.

This clone is labeled as large. V usage is TRBV19 and J usage is TRBJ2-1; 13 nucleotides align to TRBD2. CDR3 size: 15 residues. Trimming removed 6 bases from V and 8 bases from J; junction bases left unmatched: 7. Germline CDR1 is LNHDA and CDR2 is SQIVND (reference sequence). The CDR3 nucleotides read TGTGCCAGTAGCCGGACTAGCGGGAGTATGGATGAGCAGTTCTTC. As protein: CASSRTSGSMDEQFF.

In this sample, this clone turned up a few times. V usage is TRBV28 and J usage is TRBJ1-4, with D hard to call. The V gene's germline CDR1 is MDHEN and CDR2 SYDVKM. The V end was cut by 5 bases, the J end by 7 bases, with 11 bases between. The CDR3 extends over 13 amino acids. The CDR3: CASSPGWGEKLFF. CDR3 bases: TGTGCCAGCAGTCCCGGTTGGGGTGAAAAACTGTTTTTT.

This clone came up once. The chain recombines TRBV29-1 with TRBJ1-1, with unresolved D. Germline CDR1 is SQVTM and CDR2 is ANQGSEA. The length of the CDR3 is 13 residues. Trimming stripped 4 bases from V and 1 base from J, with 10 bases between. The CDR3 is CSVVGYKNTEAFF. In DNA form, the CDR3 reads TGCAGCGTTGTGGGGTATAAGAACACTGAAGCTTTCTTT.

This clone was observed a few times. The rearrangement joins TRBV19 to TRBJ1-1; TRBD1 agrees at 7 bases. Germline trimming cut 5 bases from V and 3 bases from J; bases unmatched to any gene: 9. CDR1 is LNHDA and CDR2 is SQIVND in the germline V gene (reference sequence). CDR3 length: 15 residues. In DNA form, the CDR3 reads TGTGCCAGTAGTCTCTGGCCCCAGGGGGACACTGAAGCTTTCTTT. Residues: CASSLWPQGDTEAFF.

This chain connects TRBV2 to TRBJ2-7, with unresolved D. From germline, CDR1 is SNHLY and CDR2 FYNNEI. Trimming pared 7 bases from V and 2 bases from J, leaving 12 bases between. This CDR3 comprises 13 residues. The CDR3 here is CASKRQGPYEQYF. The CDR3 nucleotides read TGTGCCAGCAAACGGCAAGGTCCCTACGAGCAGTACTTC. Together with reference TRBV2 and TRBJ2-7, the CDR3 gives the full variable domain: EPEVTQTPSHQVTQMGQEVILRCVPISNHLYFYWYRQILGQKVEFLVSFYNNEISEKSEIFDDQFSVERPDGSNFTLKIRSTKLEDSAMYFCASKRQGPYEQYFGPGTRLTVT.

This chain links TRBV10-2 with TRBJ2-1, with D unclear. Trimming pared 3 bases from V and 5 bases from J, leaving 5 bases between. The CDR3 has 12 amino acids. Per germline, CDR1 WSHSY and CDR2 SAAADI. The CDR3 loop is CASSELDNEQFF. The CDR3 DNA sequence: TGCGCCAGCAGTGAACTTGACAATGAGCAGTTCTTC.

This chain joins TRBV7-2 and TRBJ2-3; D not certain. This CDR3 is built from 14 residues. V dropped 1 base and J dropped 2 bases, with 7 bases sitting between them. The germline V gene has CDR1 SGHTA and CDR2 FQGNSA. CDR3 sequence: CASSLGLNTDTQYF. Written as DNA, the CDR3 is TGTGCCAGCAGCTTAGGACTTAACACAGATACGCAGTATTTT.

V gene TRBV7-9 combines with J gene TRBJ1-1; the match to TRBD1 covers 7 bases. The CDR3 spans 17 residues. Germline lookup yields CDR1 SEHNR and CDR2 FQNEAQ (reference sequence). The trim removed 5 bases at V and 0 bases at J, leaving 12 bases unmatched. CDR3 DNA: TGTGCCAGCAGCGCAGGCTTCTTGACAGGGATGAACACTGAAGCTTTCTTT. The encoded protein is CASSAGFLTGMNTEAFF. Full variable domain (rest looked up from reference TRBV7-9 and TRBJ1-1): DTGVSQNPRHKITKRGQNVTFRCDPISEHNRLYWYRQTLGQGPEFLTYFQNEAQLEKSRLLSDRFSAERPKGSFSTLEIQRTEQGDSAMYLCASSAGFLTGMNTEAFFGQGTRLTVV.

The chain links TRBV7-9 to TRBJ2-5; maybe TRBD2 (5 bases). Germline assignment: CDR1 SEHNR and CDR2 FQNEAQ (reference sequence). CDR3 length: 14 residues. V dropped 5 bases and J dropped 3 bases, with 13 bases sitting between them. The CDR3 DNA reads as TGTGCCAGCAGCCCACCCGGAGCGGAAGAGACCCAGTACTTC. It is translated as CASSPPGAEETQYF. The full variable domain, with the rest looked up from reference TRBV7-9 and TRBJ2-5, is DTGVSQNPRHKITKRGQNVTFRCDPISEHNRLYWYRQTLGQGPEFLTYFQNEAQLEKSRLLSDRFSAERPKGSFSTLEIQRTEQGDSAMYLCASSPPGAEETQYFGPGTRLLVL.

The chain uses TRBV15 and TRBJ2-3, with D tentatively TRBD1 (6 bases). Trimming removed 1 base from V and 2 bases from J, with 16 bases in between. From germline, CDR1 is LNHNV and CDR2 YYDKDF (reference sequence). There are 17 residues in the CDR3. The CDR3 here is CATSRAAGVPPTDTQYF. The DNA for the CDR3 is TGTGCCACCAGCAGAGCTGCAGGGGTTCCGCCCACAGATACGCAGTATTTT. Filled out from reference TRBV15 and TRBJ2-3, the complete variable domain reads DAMVIQNPRYQVTQFGKPVTLSCSQTLNHNVMYWYQQKSSQAPKLLFHYYDKDFNNEADTPDNFQSRRPNTSFCFLDIRSPGLGDTAMYLCATSRAAGVPPTDTQYFGPGTRLTVL.

CDR3 sequence: CASSQYKTSGSNEQFF. The CDR3 DNA reads TGTGCCAGCAGCCAATATAAGACTAGCGGGAGCAATGAGCAGTTCTTC. This chain uses TRBV14 with TRBJ2-1; 12 nucleotides line up with TRBD2. The junction had 5 bases not matched to a gene; V was cut back by 2 bases and J by 6 bases. The CDR3 covers 16 residues. Germline values: CDR1 SGHDN, CDR2 FVKESK.

The count of this clone is one. J is TRBJ2-1 and V is TRBV5-6; 9 positions agree with TRBD1. Germline V gene data show CDR1 as SGHDT and CDR2 as YYEEEE. V was clipped by 0 bases and J by 7 bases; unmatched bases: 11. There are 17 residues in the CDR3. In DNA, the CDR3 is TGTGCCAGCAGCTTGGAGAGGACAGGGGACCCTTATAATGAGCAGTTCTTC. As protein: CASSLERTGDPYNEQFF. The variable domain in full, with the rest retrieved from reference TRBV5-6 and TRBJ2-1, is DAGVTQSPTHLIKTRGQQVTLRCSPKSGHDTVSWYQQALGQGPQFIFQYYEEEERQRGNFPDRFSGHQFPNYSSELNVNALLLGDSALYLCASSLERTGDPYNEQFFGPGTRLTVL.

V is TRBV4-2 and J is TRBJ2-2; 10 bases fit TRBD2. Per germline, CDR1 LGHNA and CDR2 YNFKEQ. This CDR3 has 17 amino acids. J gave up 3 bases and V 1 base, and 5 bases lay outside the gene matches. This chain's CDR3 is CASSQGSGRGDTGELFF. The CDR3 bases are TGTGCCAGCAGCCAAGGGAGCGGGAGGGGAGACACCGGGGAGCTGTTTTTT.